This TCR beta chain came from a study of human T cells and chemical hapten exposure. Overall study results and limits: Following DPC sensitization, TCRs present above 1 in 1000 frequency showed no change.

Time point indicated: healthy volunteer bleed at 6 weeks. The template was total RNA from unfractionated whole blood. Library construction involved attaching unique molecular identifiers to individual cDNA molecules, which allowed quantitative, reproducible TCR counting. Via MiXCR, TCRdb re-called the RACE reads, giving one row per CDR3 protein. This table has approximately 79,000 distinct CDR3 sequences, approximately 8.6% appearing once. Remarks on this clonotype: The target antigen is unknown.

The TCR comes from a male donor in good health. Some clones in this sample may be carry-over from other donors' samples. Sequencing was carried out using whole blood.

The CDR3 protein is CASSGDRGYEQYF. The CDR3 DNA is TGTGCCAGCAGTGGGGACAGGGGATACGAGCAGTACTTC. The chain recombines TRBV12-3 or TRBV12-4 with TRBJ2-7; TRBD1 aligns across 10 bases. V lost 5 bases and J lost 4; bases outside the gene matches: 2. This CDR3 has 13 residues.